This section outlines one T cell receptor (beta chain) sequence together with its context. Its antigen remains unknown. CDR3 length: 12 amino acids. CDR1 and CDR2 from the germline V gene are ENHRY and SYGVKD. V dropped 6 bases and J dropped 7 bases, with 9 bases sitting between them. In TCRdb, the reads were re-called with MiXCR into one record per CDR3 protein. Found here are about 920,000 distinct CDR3 sequences, roughly 31% of them singletons; the top ten hold around 15%. These data are taken from a study of T cell repertoires in cytomegalovirus infection. Across the study: Alongside well-studied HLA-B-restricted CMV epitopes, recently identified HLA-C-restricted CMV epitopes were also used. Indicated by public TCR beta signatures were CMV infection and matching HLA type. General study results and limits: In two of eight donors, the top clonotype was HLA-C-restricted CMV-specific. The study identified carriers of CMV plus the relevant HLA from cumulative public TCR beta family frequency.

The clonotype was recovered from a human donor in good health (CMV status not recorded). Some clones in this sample may be carry-over from other donors' samples. The V gene is TRBV10-3, the J gene TRBJ2-2, with D possibly TRBD1 on 6 matching bases. Sequencing was performed on cultured CD8+ T cells from PBMCs, taken from culture after CMV antigen stimulation. This chain's CDR3 is CAISAGDGELFF. CDR3 DNA sequence: TGTGCCATCAGCGCAGGGGACGGGGAGCTGTTTTTT.